A selection of T cell receptor beta chains follows, all from one sample in a study of shared clonotypes between healthy human individuals. The method was immunoSEQ multiplex PCR; TCRdb's version includes in-frame clones alone and lacks a portion of them. The sample shows roughly 2.2 million clones, just under 95% of them seen only once. Sequenced sample: naive CD4+ T cells from PBMCs. The receptor set was obtained from a young man in good health. Some clones in this sample may be carry-over from other donors' samples. Both conserved end residues are part of each CDR3. D genes are given only for firm matches. Rows give clone size only sometimes, using once, few, many, or a class for an expanded clone.

D gene: NA; J gene: TRBJ1-1; clone size: once; V gene: TRBV18; CDR3 protein: CASSPPSSGPNTEAFF; CDR3 DNA: TGTGCCAGCTCACCACCGTCCAGCGGCCCGAACACTGAAGCTTTCTTT
D gene: NA; J gene: TRBJ2-5; clone size: NA; V gene: TRBV10-2; CDR3 protein: CASSETIVGMQETQYF; CDR3 DNA: TGCGCCAGCAGTGAGACTATCGTTGGGATGCAAGAGACCCAGTACTTC
D gene: NA; J gene: TRBJ1-2; clone size: NA; V gene: TRBV6-5; CDR3 protein: CAGSPLSSGEYGYTF; CDR3 DNA: TGTGCCGGCAGTCCCTTATCGTCAGGGGAGTACGGCTACACCTTC
D gene: TRBD1; J gene: TRBJ1-3; clone size: NA; V gene: TRBV18; CDR3 protein: CASSPKGQGGSGNTIYF; CDR3 DNA: TGTGCCAGCTCACCCAAGGGACAGGGTGGTTCTGGAAACACCATATATTTT
D gene: TRBD2; J gene: TRBJ2-1; clone size: NA; V gene: TRBV5-1; CDR3 protein: CASSLVDGLASYNEQFF; CDR3 DNA: TGCGCCAGCAGCTTGGTGGACGGACTAGCGTCGTACAATGAGCAGTTCTTC
D gene: NA; J gene: TRBJ2-7; clone size: NA; V gene: TRBV5-1; CDR3 protein: CASSSPLTYEQYF; CDR3 DNA: TGCGCCAGCAGCTCCCCTTTAACCTACGAGCAGTACTTC
D gene: NA; J gene: TRBJ1-4; clone size: NA; V gene: TRBV28; CDR3 protein: CASSLVGNEKLFF; CDR3 DNA: TGTGCCAGCAGTTTAGTGGGGAATGAAAAACTGTTTTTT
D gene: NA; J gene: TRBJ2-5; clone size: once; V gene: TRBV7-9; CDR3 protein: CASTLEGGASATRVTQYF; CDR3 DNA: TGTGCCAGCACCTTAGAGGGTGGGGCTAGCGCCACACGTGTGACCCAGTACTTC
D gene: TRBD1; J gene: TRBJ1-2; clone size: NA; V gene: TRBV10-2; CDR3 protein: CASSGQGNYGYTF; CDR3 DNA: TGCGCCAGCAGTGGACAGGGAAACTATGGCTACACCTTC
D gene: NA; J gene: TRBJ2-7; clone size: NA; V gene: TRBV5-4; CDR3 protein: CASSRPGSGEQYF; CDR3 DNA: TGTGCCAGCAGCCGCCCCGGAAGCGGCGAGCAGTACTTC
D gene: NA; J gene: TRBJ2-2; clone size: NA; V gene: TRBV4-3; CDR3 protein: CASSQEPRGRNTGELFF; CDR3 DNA: TGCGCCAGCAGCCAAGAGCCCAGGGGAAGAAACACCGGGGAGCTGTTTTTT
D gene: TRBD2; J gene: TRBJ2-7; clone size: NA; V gene: TRBV7-7; CDR3 protein: CASSPRAGSEQYF; CDR3 DNA: TGTGCCAGCAGCCCCCGAGCGGGGAGCGAGCAGTACTTC
D gene: NA; J gene: TRBJ2-1; clone size: NA; V gene: TRBV4-2; CDR3 protein: CASSQEAGTQFF; CDR3 DNA: TGTGCCAGCAGCCAAGAAGCCGGGACGCAGTTCTTC
D gene: NA; J gene: TRBJ2-1; clone size: NA; V gene: TRBV4-3; CDR3 protein: CASSQGWGPSSYNEQFF; CDR3 DNA: TGCGCCAGCAGCCAAGGATGGGGGCCAAGCTCCTACAATGAGCAGTTCTTC
D gene: NA; J gene: TRBJ2-3; clone size: NA; V gene: TRBV10-3; CDR3 protein: CAISESATASDTQYF; CDR3 DNA: TGTGCCATCAGTGAGTCCGCCACGGCCTCAGATACGCAGTATTTT
D gene: NA; J gene: TRBJ1-1; clone size: NA; V gene: TRBV15; CDR3 protein: CATSRDPGARNTEAFF; CDR3 DNA: TGTGCCACCAGCAGAGATCCGGGTGCCCGGAACACTGAAGCTTTCTTT
D gene: NA; J gene: TRBJ1-4; clone size: NA; V gene: TRBV28; CDR3 protein: CASTRGGGGEKLFF; CDR3 DNA: TGTGCCAGTACCAGGGGAGGAGGTGGTGAAAAACTGTTTTTT
D gene: NA; J gene: TRBJ2-2; clone size: NA; V gene: TRBV27; CDR3 protein: CASSLMAPKNTGELFF; CDR3 DNA: TGTGCCAGCAGTTTAATGGCCCCTAAGAACACCGGGGAGCTGTTTTTT
D gene: TRBD2; J gene: TRBJ2-5; clone size: NA; V gene: TRBV5-1; CDR3 protein: CASSLALAGGQETQYF; CDR3 DNA: TGCGCCAGCAGCTTGGCTCTAGCGGGAGGGCAAGAGACCCAGTACTTC
D gene: NA; J gene: TRBJ2-5; clone size: NA; V gene: TRBV2; CDR3 protein: CASTQYQETQYF; CDR3 DNA: TGTGCCAGCACCCAGTACCAAGAGACCCAGTACTTC
D gene: NA; J gene: TRBJ1-1; clone size: NA; V gene: TRBV29-1; CDR3 protein: CSVEDKGVEAFF; CDR3 DNA: TGCAGCGTTGAAGATAAGGGGGTCGAAGCTTTCTTT
D gene: NA; J gene: TRBJ2-2; clone size: NA; V gene: TRBV18; CDR3 protein: CASSPLTGTYTGELFF; CDR3 DNA: TGTGCCAGCTCACCTCTGACAGGAACTTACACCGGGGAGCTGTTTTTT
D gene: TRBD1; J gene: TRBJ2-7; clone size: NA; V gene: TRBV6-4; CDR3 protein: CASSGDRGFHEQYF; CDR3 DNA: TGTGCCAGCAGCGGGGACAGGGGGTTCCACGAGCAGTACTTC
D gene: TRBD1; J gene: TRBJ2-6; clone size: once; V gene: TRBV6-1; CDR3 protein: CASSGGQGSGANVLTF; CDR3 DNA: TGTGCCAGCAGTGGTGGACAGGGTTCTGGGGCCAACGTCCTGACTTTC
D gene: TRBD2; J gene: TRBJ2-1; clone size: NA; V gene: TRBV11-2; CDR3 protein: CASSLVAGGLSYNEQFF; CDR3 DNA: TGTGCCAGCAGCCTGGTAGCGGGAGGCCTATCCTACAATGAGCAGTTCTTC
D gene: NA; J gene: TRBJ2-7; clone size: once; V gene: TRBV5-4; CDR3 protein: CASSFLRNEQYF; CDR3 DNA: TGTGCCAGCAGCTTCCTACGAAACGAGCAGTACTTC
D gene: NA; J gene: TRBJ2-1; clone size: NA; V gene: TRBV7-3; CDR3 protein: CASSLDGGEQFF; CDR3 DNA: TGTGCCAGCAGCTTAGACGGCGGCGAGCAGTTCTTC
D gene: NA; J gene: TRBJ1-3; clone size: once; V gene: TRBV28; CDR3 protein: CASSLGKFSGNTIYF; CDR3 DNA: TGTGCCAGCAGCCTGGGGAAGTTCTCTGGAAACACCATATATTTT
D gene: NA; J gene: TRBJ2-2; clone size: few; V gene: TRBV20-1; CDR3 protein: CSARDTGELFF; CDR3 DNA: TGCAGTGCTAGAGACACCGGGGAGCTGTTTTTT
D gene: NA; J gene: TRBJ2-7; clone size: NA; V gene: TRBV6-1; CDR3 protein: CASSESFMYGTSYEQYF; CDR3 DNA: TGTGCCAGCAGTGAATCATTTATGTATGGGACCTCCTACGAGCAGTACTTC
D gene: NA; J gene: TRBJ1-5; clone size: NA; V gene: TRBV18; CDR3 protein: CASSPTAGEPQHF; CDR3 DNA: TGTGCCAGCTCACCAACCGCCGGGGAGCCCCAGCATTTT
D gene: NA; J gene: TRBJ2-1; clone size: NA; V gene: TRBV11-3; CDR3 protein: CASSKAQGGYNEQFF; CDR3 DNA: TGTGCCAGCAGCAAGGCCCAGGGGGGGTACAATGAGCAGTTCTTC
D gene: TRBD2; J gene: TRBJ2-1; clone size: NA; V gene: TRBV9; CDR3 protein: CASSTRGGEPHNEQFF; CDR3 DNA: TGTGCCAGCAGCACCCGGGGGGGGGAGCCGCACAATGAGCAGTTCTTC
D gene: NA; J gene: TRBJ2-7; clone size: NA; V gene: TRBV2; CDR3 protein: CASSEGPLREQYF; CDR3 DNA: TGTGCCAGCAGTGAAGGACCATTACGTGAGCAGTACTTC
D gene: NA; J gene: TRBJ2-3; clone size: NA; V gene: TRBV5-5; CDR3 protein: CASSLVMNTQYF; CDR3 DNA: TGTGCCAGCAGCTTGGTTATGAATACGCAGTATTTT
D gene: TRBD2; J gene: TRBJ2-3; clone size: NA; V gene: TRBV4-1; CDR3 protein: CASSAQTSDPSTDTQYF; CDR3 DNA: TGCGCCAGCAGCGCTCAGACTAGCGATCCTAGCACAGATACGCAGTATTTT
D gene: TRBD2; J gene: TRBJ2-1; clone size: NA; V gene: TRBV9; CDR3 protein: CASSTIAGGPDNEQFF; CDR3 DNA: TGTGCCAGCAGCACCATAGCGGGAGGGCCTGACAATGAGCAGTTCTTC
D gene: NA; J gene: TRBJ1-2; clone size: NA; V gene: TRBV16; CDR3 protein: CASSQSGGNYGYTF; CDR3 DNA: TGTGCCAGCAGCCAATCGGGCGGAAACTATGGCTACACCTTC
D gene: NA; J gene: TRBJ1-1; clone size: NA; V gene: TRBV6-7; CDR3 protein: CASTGRNEAFF; CDR3 DNA: TGTGCCAGCACGGGGCGGAATGAAGCTTTCTTT
D gene: NA; J gene: TRBJ1-2; clone size: NA; V gene: TRBV18; CDR3 protein: CASSPTGTRNNYGYTF; CDR3 DNA: TGTGCCAGCTCACCCACCGGGACACGTAATAACTATGGCTACACCTTC
D gene: NA; J gene: TRBJ1-3; clone size: few; V gene: TRBV5-1; CDR3 protein: CASSLVPSGNTIYF; CDR3 DNA: TGCGCCAGCAGCTTGGTACCCTCTGGAAACACCATATATTTT
D gene: TRBD2; J gene: TRBJ2-1; clone size: NA; V gene: TRBV5-4; CDR3 protein: CASSPSASGRAMEFF; CDR3 DNA: TGTGCCAGCAGCCCTTCTGCTAGCGGGAGGGCCATGGAGTTCTTC
D gene: NA; J gene: TRBJ2-7; clone size: NA; V gene: TRBV12-5; CDR3 protein: CASGPESGPRAYEQYF; CDR3 DNA: TGTGCTAGTGGCCCGGAATCGGGACCAAGGGCCTACGAGCAGTACTTC
D gene: TRBD2; J gene: TRBJ2-1; clone size: NA; V gene: TRBV2; CDR3 protein: CASEAGLARNEQFF; CDR3 DNA: TGTGCCAGCGAAGCAGGACTAGCGAGGAATGAGCAGTTCTTC
D gene: NA; J gene: TRBJ2-1; clone size: NA; V gene: TRBV6-1; CDR3 protein: CASRADWYNEQFF; CDR3 DNA: TGTGCCAGCAGGGCCGACTGGTACAATGAGCAGTTCTTC
D gene: TRBD2; J gene: TRBJ2-7; clone size: NA; V gene: TRBV9; CDR3 protein: CASSAWGLADPPDEQYF; CDR3 DNA: TGTGCCAGCAGCGCGTGGGGACTAGCGGACCCCCCTGACGAGCAGTACTTC
D gene: NA; J gene: TRBJ1-1; clone size: NA; V gene: TRBV2; CDR3 protein: CASSELGRGGNTEAFF; CDR3 DNA: TGTGCCAGCAGTGAACTCGGCAGGGGCGGGAACACTGAAGCTTTCTTT
D gene: NA; J gene: TRBJ1-5; clone size: NA; V gene: TRBV5-8; CDR3 protein: CASSLYGEGNQPQHF; CDR3 DNA: TGTGCCAGCAGCTTGTATGGAGAAGGGAATCAGCCCCAGCATTTT
D gene: NA; J gene: TRBJ1-5; clone size: NA; V gene: TRBV28; CDR3 protein: CASSRDFSNQPQHF; CDR3 DNA: TGTGCCAGCAGCCGGGACTTTAGCAATCAGCCCCAGCATTTT
D gene: TRBD2; J gene: TRBJ2-7; clone size: NA; V gene: TRBV5-1; CDR3 protein: CASSLGGTSGDEQYF; CDR3 DNA: TGCGCCAGCAGCCTCGGGGGGACTAGCGGCGACGAGCAGTACTTC
D gene: NA; J gene: TRBJ2-5; clone size: NA; V gene: TRBV20-1; CDR3 protein: CSARLRETQYF; CDR3 DNA: TGCAGTGCTAGATTACGGGAGACCCAGTACTTC
D gene: NA; J gene: TRBJ1-5; clone size: NA; V gene: TRBV7-2; CDR3 protein: CASSRGVHQPQHF; CDR3 DNA: TGTGCCAGCAGCCGAGGGGTCCACCAGCCCCAGCATTTT